This T cell receptor beta chain came from a study of identical twins. Using its own MiXCR run on the 5' RACE reads, TCRdb lists one record per CDR3 protein. The sample shows 200,000 to 250,000 distinct CDR3 sequences, roughly 13% of them seen only once. CDR1 and CDR2 (germline): SGHRS, YFSETQ. This CDR3 region has 15 residues. Trimming removed 4 bases from V and 2 bases from J, with 13 bases in between. The same data also contributed to another study, on yellow fever vaccine responses in identical twins.

The chain uses TRBV5-1 and TRBJ1-5; D possibly corresponds to TRBD1 (6 bases). This sequence originates from a woman younger than 30 in good health. The sample consisted of memory (CD45RO+) T cells sorted from blood. The DNA of the CDR3 is TGCGCCAGCAGCCTTACAGGGACGGGCAATCAGCCCCAGCATTTT. As protein: CASSLTGTGNQPQHF.